This is a list of T cell receptor beta chains from one sample in a study of CD8+CD57+ T cells in acquired aplastic anemia. TCRdb fed the reads into MiXCR, producing one record per CDR3 protein. Altogether around 200,000 distinct CDR3 sequences are present, around 47% being singletons, with the ten largest covering 9.7%. Sequences were obtained from sorted CD4+, CD8+, or CD8+CD57+ T cells (not recorded which) from PBMCs. The receptor set was obtained from a human donor with aplastic anemia. The CDR3 runs from the conserved cysteine through the conserved F or W. A D gene is named only where the DNA matches it firmly. Clone size is stated in some rows and not others, as once, few, many or a class when expanded.

V: TRBV4-3
D: TRBD2
size: many
J: TRBJ2-7
CDR3: CASSQATGTSTYEQYF
DNA: TGCGCCAGCAGCCAAGCGACCGGGACTAGCACCTACGAGCAGTACTTC

V: TRBV2
D: TRBD1
size: many
J: TRBJ1-5
CDR3: CASRFGLGGADQPQHF
DNA: TGTGCCAGCAGGTTCGGGTTAGGGGGCGCGGATCAGCCCCAGCATTTT

V: TRBV11-1
D: TRBD2
size: .
J: TRBJ2-5
CDR3: CASSPGASGGVHETQYF
DNA: TGTGCCAGCAGCCCAGGGGCTAGCGGGGGGGTACATGAGACCCAGTACTTC

V: TRBV30
D: .
size: many
J: TRBJ2-7
CDR3: CAWSPTAPYEQYF
DNA: TGTGCCTGGAGTCCGACAGCGCCCTACGAGCAGTACTTC

V: TRBV5-1
D: .
size: many
J: TRBJ2-1
CDR3: CASSILGHNEQFF
DNA: TGCGCCAGCAGCATCTTAGGGCACAATGAGCAGTTCTTC

V: TRBV7-2
D: .
size: many
J: TRBJ2-7
CDR3: CASSLVQAYEQYF
DNA: TGTGCCAGCAGCTTAGTCCAGGCTTACGAGCAGTACTTC

V: TRBV19
D: TRBD1
size: .
J: TRBJ1-2
CDR3: CASGTGGHYGYTF
DNA: TGTGCCAGTGGGACAGGGGGCCACTATGGCTACACCTTC

V: TRBV2
D: .
size: .
J: TRBJ1-1
CDR3: CASSDEGGTEAFF
DNA: TGTGCCAGCAGTGACGAGGGAGGCACTGAAGCTTTCTTT

V: TRBV7-2
D: TRBD1
size: .
J: TRBJ2-7
CDR3: CASSSTGCDEQYF
DNA: TGTGCCAGCAGCTCGACAGGGTGCGACGAGCAGTACTTC

V: TRBV4-3
D: TRBD2
size: few
J: TRBJ2-1
CDR3: CASSQDRLAGYNEQFF
DNA: TGCGCCAGCAGCCAAGATCGACTAGCGGGTTACAATGAGCAGTTCTTC

V: TRBV12-3/TRBV12-4
D: .
size: many
J: TRBJ1-2
CDR3: CASSFSGPAKGYTF
DNA: TGTGCCAGCAGTTTCTCGGGACCGGCGAAGGGCTACACCTTC

V: TRBV7-9
D: .
size: many
J: TRBJ1-5
CDR3: CASGSGSNSNQPQHF
DNA: TGTGCCAGCGGGTCAGGATCAAATAGCAATCAGCCCCAGCATTTT

V: TRBV10-2
D: .
size: .
J: TRBJ2-6
CDR3: CASSESGILFSGANVLTF
DNA: TGCGCCAGCAGTGAGTCAGGGATCCTTTTCTCTGGGGCCAACGTCCTGACTTTC

V: TRBV2
D: .
size: many
J: TRBJ1-2
CDR3: CASCYGTRLGYTF
DNA: TGTGCCAGCTGCTACGGGACAAGGCTTGGCTACACCTTC

V: TRBV2
D: .
size: .
J: TRBJ2-7
CDR3: CASRETGAGHEQYF
DNA: TGTGCCAGCAGGGAAACGGGGGCGGGTCACGAGCAGTACTTC

V: TRBV20-1
D: TRBD1
size: many
J: TRBJ2-7
CDR3: CSARGDRRSYEQYF
DNA: TGCAGTGCTAGAGGGGACAGGCGATCCTACGAGCAGTACTTC

V: TRBV5-1
D: .
size: many
J: TRBJ1-2
CDR3: CASSPQGRYGYTF
DNA: TGCGCCAGCAGCCCTCAGGGGAGGTATGGCTACACCTTC

V: TRBV29-1
D: .
size: few
J: TRBJ1-2
CDR3: CSVEGHPNYGYTF
DNA: TGCAGCGTTGAGGGACATCCTAACTATGGCTACACCTTC

V: TRBV20-1
D: TRBD2
size: .
J: TRBJ2-3
CDR3: CSASHGLAGGLTDTQYF
DNA: TGCAGTGCTAGCCACGGACTAGCGGGGGGACTCACAGATACGCAGTATTTT

V: TRBV20-1
D: TRBD2
size: .
J: TRBJ2-4
CDR3: CSARGLAGGGAKNVQYF
DNA: TGCAGTGCTAGGGGACTAGCGGGAGGGGGGGCCAAAAACGTTCAGTACTTC

V: TRBV5-6
D: .
size: many
J: TRBJ2-7
CDR3: CASSHLRQAGEQYF
DNA: TGTGCCAGCAGCCACCTACGACAGGCGGGAGAGCAGTACTTC

V: TRBV15
D: .
size: .
J: TRBJ1-1
CDR3: CATSRARGRAKYTEAFF
DNA: TGTGCCACCAGCAGAGCCCGCGGGAGGGCCAAGTACACCGAAGCTTTCTTT

V: TRBV19
D: .
size: .
J: TRBJ2-5
CDR3: CASSMGARQETQYF
DNA: TGTGCCAGTAGTATGGGGGCTCGGCAGGAGACCCAGTACTTC

V: TRBV10-3
D: .
size: few
J: TRBJ1-6
CDR3: CAIRGQGTSPLHF
DNA: TGTGCCATCAGGGGACAAGGTACTTCACCCCTCCACTTT

V: TRBV29-1
D: .
size: many
J: TRBJ1-6
CDR3: CSVPGRNSPLHF
DNA: TGCAGCGTCCCGGGACGGAATTCACCCCTCCACTTT

V: TRBV5-6
D: TRBD1
size: .
J: TRBJ2-2
CDR3: CASRQDRGQHTGELFF
DNA: TGTGCCAGCAGACAAGACAGGGGGCAACACACCGGGGAGCTGTTTTTT

V: TRBV6-2/TRBV6-3
D: .
size: many
J: TRBJ1-5
CDR3: CASSYAGANSNQPQHF
DNA: TGTGCCAGCAGTTACGCGGGGGCGAATAGCAATCAGCCCCAGCATTTT

V: TRBV3-1
D: TRBD2
size: many
J: TRBJ2-7
CDR3: CASRGLAAYEQYF
DNA: TGTGCCAGCAGGGGGCTAGCGGCCTACGAGCAGTACTTC

V: TRBV5-1
D: .
size: once
J: TRBJ2-7
CDR3: CASSWRQGSYEQYF
DNA: TGCGCCAGCAGCTGGAGGCAGGGATCCTACGAGCAGTACTTC

V: TRBV7-9
D: .
size: .
J: TRBJ1-4
CDR3: CASSPPDEKLFF
DNA: TGTGCCAGCAGCCCACCTGATGAAAAACTGTTCTTT

V: TRBV7-2
D: TRBD2
size: .
J: TRBJ2-5
CDR3: CASSLGAGVSRGTQYF
DNA: TGTGCCAGCAGCTTAGGAGCGGGGGTGTCCCGTGGGACCCAGTACTTC

V: TRBV5-1
D: TRBD2
size: .
J: TRBJ2-1
CDR3: CASSFLAGGRNEQFF
DNA: TGCGCCAGCAGCTTCCTAGCGGGAGGGAGGAATGAGCAGTTCTTC

V: TRBV2
D: TRBD2
size: many
J: TRBJ2-7
CDR3: CASRFGGVSYEQYF
DNA: TGTGCCAGCAGATTTGGGGGGGTCTCCTACGAGCAGTACTTC

V: TRBV9
D: .
size: many
J: TRBJ2-3
CDR3: CASSVTGRADTQYF
DNA: TGTGCCAGCAGCGTAACAGGGCGGGCAGATACGCAGTATTTT

V: TRBV2
D: .
size: .
J: TRBJ1-1
CDR3: CASSEEMRGEAFF
DNA: TGTGCCAGCAGTGAAGAGATGAGGGGTGAAGCTTTCTTT

V: TRBV11-2
D: .
size: .
J: TRBJ2-5
CDR3: CASSLAGIQETQYF
DNA: TGTGCCAGCAGCTTAGCAGGGATACAAGAGACCCAGTACTTC

V: TRBV15
D: .
size: many
J: TRBJ1-2
CDR3: CATSRDEPRQGGYTF
DNA: TGTGCCACCAGCAGAGATGAGCCAAGGCAAGGAGGCTACACCTTC

V: TRBV10-3
D: TRBD2
size: few
J: TRBJ2-7
CDR3: CAISGGGSGYEQYF
DNA: TGTGCCATCAGTGGGGGCGGGAGCGGATACGAGCAGTACTTC

V: TRBV15
D: .
size: .
J: TRBJ2-6
CDR3: CATSKATTGSGANVLTF
DNA: TGTGCCACCAGCAAAGCGACGACAGGTTCTGGGGCCAACGTCCTGACTTTC

V: TRBV5-1
D: .
size: .
J: TRBJ1-1
CDR3: CAISQRTYRAGSLRYTEAFF
DNA: TGCGCCATCAGCCAGAGAACCTACAGGGCGGGTAGCTTAAGGTACACTGAAGCTTTCTTT

V: TRBV10-1
D: .
size: .
J: TRBJ1-1
CDR3: CASSEGKNTEAFF
DNA: TGCGCCAGCAGTGAGGGTAAGAACACTGAAGCTTTCTTT

V: TRBV5-1
D: .
size: .
J: TRBJ1-2
CDR3: CASSLVPGRDYGYTF
DNA: TGCGCCAGCAGCTTGGTTCCGGGGCGAGACTATGGCTACACCTTC

V: TRBV7-1
D: .
size: .
J: TRBJ1-6
CDR3: CASSSQDPRVNDRHNSPLHF
DNA: TGTGCCAGCAGCTCTCAGGATCCTCGCGTGAACGACAGACATAATTCACCCCTCCACTTT

V: TRBV12-3/TRBV12-4
D: TRBD2
size: few
J: TRBJ2-1
CDR3: CASSFFGLAGYNEQFF
DNA: TGTGCCAGCAGTTTCTTTGGACTAGCGGGGTACAATGAGCAGTTCTTC

V: TRBV5-1
D: .
size: many
J: TRBJ2-5
CDR3: CASSHSRQFGETQYF
DNA: TGCGCCAGCAGCCACAGCCGGCAGTTTGGGGAGACCCAGTACTTC

V: TRBV30
D: .
size: .
J: TRBJ1-6
CDR3: CAWSGTMNSPLHF
DNA: TGTGCCTGGAGTGGAACGATGAATTCACCCCTCCACTTT

V: TRBV6-1
D: .
size: .
J: TRBJ2-1
CDR3: CASTGHPFTSSYNEQFF
DNA: TGTGCCAGCACTGGACACCCTTTTACGAGCTCCTACAATGAGCAGTTCTTC

V: TRBV7-9
D: TRBD1
size: .
J: TRBJ1-2
CDR3: CASSLTGGTGYTF
DNA: TGTGCCAGCAGTCTTACAGGGGGCACGGGCTACACCTTC

V: TRBV6-1
D: TRBD1
size: many
J: TRBJ1-2
CDR3: CASSARGTASYGYTF
DNA: TGTGCCAGCAGTGCCAGGGGGACCGCCTCCTATGGCTACACCTTC

V: TRBV6-5
D: .
size: .
J: TRBJ1-1
CDR3: CASSYSQGLNTEAFF
DNA: TGTGCCAGCAGTTACTCGCAGGGTCTGAACACTGAAGCTTTCTTT

V: TRBV24-1
D: .
size: many
J: TRBJ2-7
CDR3: CATSDPRGEYEQYF
DNA: TGTGCCACCAGTGATCCCCGAGGGGAGTACGAGCAGTACTTC

V: TRBV4-1
D: .
size: .
J: TRBJ1-6
CDR3: CASSQFPRALDNWGSPLHF
DNA: TGCGCCAGCAGCCAATTCCCCCGGGCCCTTGATAATTGGGGTTCACCCCTCCACTTT

V: TRBV2
D: TRBD2
size: .
J: TRBJ2-4
CDR3: CASSALRGVGNIQYF
DNA: TGTGCCAGCAGTGCCCTGCGGGGGGTCGGAAACATTCAGTACTTC

V: TRBV15
D: .
size: many
J: TRBJ1-2
CDR3: CATSRGENGYTF
DNA: TGTGCCACCAGCAGAGGGGAGAATGGCTACACCTTC